This T cell receptor (beta chain) was documented in a study of cytomegalovirus exposure and HLA in healthy donors. Study summary: Caucasian-associated ancestry cluster membership applied to approximately 80% of approximately 400 genotyped donors.

60 Vbeta and 13 Jbeta primers were used in PCR. Assay: immunoSEQ multiplex PCR; the TCRdb copy retains only in-frame clones and omits some. The data show 140,000 to 150,000 clones, about three quarters seen once. Germline loops: CDR1 ENHRY, CDR2 SYGVKD. The V and J ends lost 6 bases and 2 bases respectively, with 17 bases between them. This CDR3 comprises 15 residues. This clone was counted a single time. This clonotype originated in a male donor in good health and CMV-seronegative. This chain links TRBV10-3 with TRBJ2-7; TRBD1 might be the D (5 bases). Sequencing input: PBMCs. The CDR3 region is CAIRDDHVTAYEQYF. Here the CDR3 DNA reads TGTGCCATCAGGGACGACCATGTGACAGCCTACGAGCAGTACTTC.